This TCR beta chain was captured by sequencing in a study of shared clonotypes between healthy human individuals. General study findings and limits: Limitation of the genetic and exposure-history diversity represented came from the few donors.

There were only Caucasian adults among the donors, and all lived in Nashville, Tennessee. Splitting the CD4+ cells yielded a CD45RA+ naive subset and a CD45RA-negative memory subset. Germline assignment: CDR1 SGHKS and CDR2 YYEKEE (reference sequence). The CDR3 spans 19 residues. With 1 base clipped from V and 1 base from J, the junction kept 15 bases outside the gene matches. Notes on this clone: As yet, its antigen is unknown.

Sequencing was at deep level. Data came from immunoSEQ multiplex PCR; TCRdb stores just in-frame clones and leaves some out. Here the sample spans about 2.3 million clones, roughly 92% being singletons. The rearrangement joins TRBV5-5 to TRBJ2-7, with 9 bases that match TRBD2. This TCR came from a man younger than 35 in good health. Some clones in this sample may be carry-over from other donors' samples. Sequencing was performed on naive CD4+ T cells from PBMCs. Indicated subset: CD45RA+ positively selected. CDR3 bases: TGTGCCAGCAGCTTGAGGTTCCGCGGGCTAGCGGGGCATTCCTACGAGCAGTACTTC. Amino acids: CASSLRFRGLAGHSYEQYF.